A selection of T cell receptor beta chains follows, all from one sample in a study of cytomegalovirus exposure and HLA in healthy donors. The data were produced by immunoSEQ multiplex PCR, yet TCRdb's version contains in-frame clones alone and is incomplete. The sample includes 85,000 to 100,000 clones, around three quarters of them seen just once. The source material was PBMCs. The source of these receptors is a human donor in good health. The CDR3 runs from the conserved cysteine through the conserved F or W. D genes are given only for firm matches. The listing skips clone size in some rows; elsewhere it reads once, few, many or a size class.

d_call: NA
v_call: TRBV5-5
clone_size: NA
j_call: TRBJ1-5
cdr3_nt: TGTGCCAGCAGCTTGTATCTCGGCCAGGATCAGCCCCAGCATTTT
cdr3_aa: CASSLYLGQDQPQHF

d_call: NA
v_call: TRBV7-8
clone_size: NA
j_call: TRBJ2-7
cdr3_nt: TGTGCCAGCAGCTTAGCGGGTGGGCAACTTCTCTTTTACGAGCAGTACTTC
cdr3_aa: CASSLAGGQLLFYEQYF

d_call: NA
v_call: TRBV6-5
clone_size: NA
j_call: TRBJ1-2
cdr3_nt: TGTGCCAGCACCTCCGGGGGTAGCTATGGCTACACCTTC
cdr3_aa: CASTSGGSYGYTF

d_call: NA
v_call: TRBV7-9
clone_size: NA
j_call: TRBJ2-6
cdr3_nt: TGTGCCAGCAAGAGTGGGGGCACTGGGGCCAACGTCCTGACTTTC
cdr3_aa: CASKSGGTGANVLTF

d_call: NA
v_call: TRBV7-9
clone_size: NA
j_call: TRBJ1-2
cdr3_nt: TGTGCCAGCAGCCCACGACAGGTCTATGGCTACACCTTC
cdr3_aa: CASSPRQVYGYTF

d_call: TRBD2
v_call: TRBV29-1
clone_size: once
j_call: TRBJ2-5
cdr3_nt: TGCAGCGTTGTTTCGGGACTAGCGGCGAACTACGAGACCCAGTACTTC
cdr3_aa: CSVVSGLAANYETQYF

d_call: NA
v_call: TRBV7-2
clone_size: NA
j_call: TRBJ1-5
cdr3_nt: TGTGCCAGCAGCTTCCTCCGATCCGCCGGGGCCCAGCATTTT
cdr3_aa: CASSFLRSAGAQHF

d_call: TRBD2
v_call: TRBV11-3
clone_size: NA
j_call: TRBJ2-7
cdr3_nt: TGTGCCAGCAGCCCGACCCGGGGGGGCGAGCAGTACTTC
cdr3_aa: CASSPTRGGEQYF

d_call: NA
v_call: TRBV7-2
clone_size: NA
j_call: TRBJ2-7
cdr3_nt: TGTGCCAGCAGCCCGACCCGCGGCGGGGGCCGCGAGTGGTACTTC
cdr3_aa: CASSPTRGGGREWYF

d_call: NA
v_call: TRBV19
clone_size: NA
j_call: TRBJ1-2
cdr3_nt: TGTGCCAGTAGTATAGATCTCCCGGGTGATGGCTACACCTTC
cdr3_aa: CASSIDLPGDGYTF

d_call: TRBD1
v_call: TRBV7-2
clone_size: NA
j_call: TRBJ1-2
cdr3_nt: TGTGCCAGCAGCACAGGACAGGGTATAGGTGGCTACACCTTC
cdr3_aa: CASSTGQGIGGYTF

d_call: TRBD2
v_call: TRBV9
clone_size: NA
j_call: TRBJ2-1
cdr3_nt: TGTGCCAGCAGCGTAGAGAGCGGGAGAATGGATGAGCAGTTCTTC
cdr3_aa: CASSVESGRMDEQFF

d_call: NA
v_call: TRBV6-5
clone_size: NA
j_call: TRBJ1-2
cdr3_nt: TGTGCCAGCAGCTCTCAAAAAGCCTATGGCTACACCTTC
cdr3_aa: CASSSQKAYGYTF

d_call: NA
v_call: TRBV12-2
clone_size: NA
j_call: TRBJ1-1
cdr3_nt: TGTGCAAGTCGCTTAAGTGGGGAACAGGGAAGACGTTGTGAAGCTTTCTTT
cdr3_aa: CASRLSGEQGRRCEAFF

d_call: NA
v_call: TRBV6-5
clone_size: NA
j_call: TRBJ2-7
cdr3_nt: TGTGCCAGCAGTTACCGGGGTCGAACGGGGTACGAGCAGTACTTC
cdr3_aa: CASSYRGRTGYEQYF

d_call: NA
v_call: TRBV9
clone_size: NA
j_call: TRBJ1-2
cdr3_nt: TGTGCCAGCAGCGCAAGGGGATTCAACTATGGCTACACCTTC
cdr3_aa: CASSARGFNYGYTF

d_call: NA
v_call: TRBV5-1
clone_size: once
j_call: TRBJ1-1
cdr3_nt: TGCGCCAGCACCCCGACGGGAGGAAACACTGAAGCTTTCTTT
cdr3_aa: CASTPTGGNTEAFF

d_call: NA
v_call: TRBV29-1
clone_size: NA
j_call: TRBJ1-1
cdr3_nt: TGCAGCGCTAGAAGCGTTGAAGCTTTCTTT
cdr3_aa: CSARSVEAFF

d_call: TRBD2
v_call: TRBV23-1
clone_size: few
j_call: TRBJ2-7
cdr3_nt: TGCGCCAGCAGTCAATCGGGACTAGCGCGAGGGAGGCAGTACTTC
cdr3_aa: CASSQSGLARGRQYF

d_call: NA
v_call: TRBV5-4
clone_size: NA
j_call: TRBJ2-7
cdr3_nt: TGTGCCAGCAGCTTGGGACTAGTATCTGTCGAGCAGTACTTC
cdr3_aa: CASSLGLVSVEQYF

d_call: NA
v_call: TRBV5-5
clone_size: NA
j_call: TRBJ1-2
cdr3_nt: TGTGCCAGCAGCCCGTCGGGGGCTAACTATGGCTACACCTTC
cdr3_aa: CASSPSGANYGYTF

d_call: NA
v_call: TRBV7-2
clone_size: NA
j_call: TRBJ1-5
cdr3_nt: TGTGCCAGCAGCCCCCTCGGGCGGGAAGGCTTATTGTATTTT
cdr3_aa: CASSPLGREGLLYF

d_call: NA
v_call: TRBV7-9
clone_size: NA
j_call: TRBJ1-2
cdr3_nt: TGTTCCAGCTTTGGCCGGGTCTACGGCTACACCTTC
cdr3_aa: CSSFGRVYGYTF

d_call: TRBD1
v_call: TRBV29-1
clone_size: NA
j_call: TRBJ1-4
cdr3_nt: TGCAGCGTAGGAACAGGGGTATCTAATGAAAAACTGTTTTTT
cdr3_aa: CSVGTGVSNEKLFF

d_call: NA
v_call: TRBV10-2
clone_size: NA
j_call: TRBJ2-1
cdr3_nt: TGCGCCAGCAGTGGTCGGTTGAGCTCCTACAATGAGCAGTTCTTC
cdr3_aa: CASSGRLSSYNEQFF

d_call: TRBD2
v_call: TRBV6-5
clone_size: NA
j_call: TRBJ2-2
cdr3_nt: TGTGCCAGCAGTCCCGTGGGGGGGTTCACCGGGGAGCTGTTTTTT
cdr3_aa: CASSPVGGFTGELFF

d_call: NA
v_call: TRBV2
clone_size: NA
j_call: TRBJ2-6
cdr3_nt: TGTGCCAGCAGGATGACAGCTTCTGGGGCCAACGTCCTGACTTTC
cdr3_aa: CASRMTASGANVLTF

d_call: NA
v_call: TRBV6-5
clone_size: few
j_call: TRBJ1-5
cdr3_nt: TGTGCCAGCAGTCGACAGGGCAATCAGCCCCAGCATTTT
cdr3_aa: CASSRQGNQPQHF